Listed below are T cell receptor beta chains from one sample, sequenced in a study of T cells in Graves' hyperthyroidism and ophthalmopathy. Using its own MiXCR run on the multiplex PCR reads, TCRdb lists one record per CDR3 protein. The table lists around 690,000 distinct CDR3 sequences, around a sixth of them singletons. Sequencing was carried out using blood. The receptors originated from a man aged 50 to 60 with Graves' hyperthyroidism. Each CDR3 is given with its conserved first and last residue. A D gene is named only where the DNA matches it firmly. Only some rows state a clone size, as once, few, many or a class for expanded clones.

d_gene: -; abundance: -; v_gene: TRBV28; j_gene: TRBJ1-4; CDR3aa: CASSEGQIHEKLFF; CDR3nt: TGTGCCAGCAGTGAAGGGCAGATCCATGAAAAACTGTTTTTT
d_gene: -; abundance: -; v_gene: TRBV2; j_gene: TRBJ2-7; CDR3aa: CASRDSPPGIYEQYF; CDR3nt: TGTGCCAGCAGAGATTCCCCGCCAGGGATCTACGAGCAGTACTTC
d_gene: TRBD2; abundance: many; v_gene: TRBV6-5; j_gene: TRBJ2-3; CDR3aa: CASSFTSGRPTGADTQYF; CDR3nt: TGTGCCAGCAGTTTTACTAGCGGGAGGCCCACTGGAGCGGATACGCAGTATTTT
d_gene: TRBD2; abundance: many; v_gene: TRBV2; j_gene: TRBJ2-2; CDR3aa: CASSATSVSPGELFF; CDR3nt: TGTGCCAGCAGTGCAACTAGCGTTAGTCCCGGGGAGCTGTTTTTT
d_gene: -; abundance: -; v_gene: TRBV4-1; j_gene: TRBJ2-1; CDR3aa: CASSQEYGEKQFF; CDR3nt: TGCGCCAGCAGCCAAGAATATGGGGAGAAGCAGTTCTTC
d_gene: -; abundance: many; v_gene: TRBV3-1; j_gene: TRBJ1-5; CDR3aa: CASSQDVNQPQHF; CDR3nt: TGTGCCAGCAGCCAAGACGTGAATCAGCCCCAGCATTTT
d_gene: TRBD1; abundance: -; v_gene: TRBV24-1; j_gene: TRBJ2-7; CDR3aa: CATSERPGQGGWNEQYF; CDR3nt: TGTGCCACCAGTGAACGTCCGGGACAGGGAGGGTGGAACGAGCAGTACTTC
d_gene: -; abundance: few; v_gene: TRBV7-6; j_gene: TRBJ1-6; CDR3aa: CASSLVGGTDSPLHF; CDR3nt: TGTGCCAGCAGCTTAGTAGGAGGGACCGATTCACCCCTCCACTTT
d_gene: TRBD1; abundance: many; v_gene: TRBV19; j_gene: TRBJ1-1; CDR3aa: CASSIHRGTEAFF; CDR3nt: TGTGCCAGTAGTATACACAGGGGGACTGAAGCTTTCTTT
d_gene: TRBD1; abundance: few; v_gene: TRBV19; j_gene: TRBJ1-5; CDR3aa: CASSMRPGQGPAGNQPQHF; CDR3nt: TGTGCCAGTAGCATGAGACCGGGACAGGGGCCCGCGGGCAATCAGCCCCAGCATTTT
d_gene: TRBD1; abundance: -; v_gene: TRBV18; j_gene: TRBJ1-2; CDR3aa: CASSTTGQSLYGYTF; CDR3nt: TGTGCCAGCTCAACCACGGGACAGTCTCTCTATGGCTACACCTTC
d_gene: -; abundance: many; v_gene: TRBV19; j_gene: TRBJ2-2; CDR3aa: CASSQQTGELFF; CDR3nt: TGTGCCAGTAGTCAACAAACCGGGGAGCTGTTTTTT
d_gene: TRBD2; abundance: -; v_gene: TRBV28; j_gene: TRBJ2-1; CDR3aa: CASSLSGAASGSLGEFF; CDR3nt: TGTGCCAGCAGTTTGTCAGGGGCGGCTAGCGGGAGCCTAGGGGAGTTCTTC
d_gene: -; abundance: many; v_gene: TRBV6-1; j_gene: TRBJ2-1; CDR3aa: CASRGVGFEQFF; CDR3nt: TGTGCCAGCAGGGGGGTAGGGTTTGAGCAGTTCTTC
d_gene: TRBD2; abundance: many; v_gene: TRBV7-9; j_gene: TRBJ2-1; CDR3aa: CASSLLAGAPYLNEQFF; CDR3nt: TGTGCCAGCAGCTTACTAGCGGGAGCACCGTATCTCAATGAGCAGTTCTTC
d_gene: -; abundance: -; v_gene: TRBV27; j_gene: TRBJ2-7; CDR3aa: CASRDSISYEQYF; CDR3nt: TGTGCCAGCAGGGACAGTATCTCCTACGAGCAGTACTTC
d_gene: TRBD1; abundance: few; v_gene: TRBV12-3/TRBV12-4; j_gene: TRBJ2-2; CDR3aa: CASRLGAWDRVQTGELFF; CDR3nt: TGTGCCAGCAGGTTGGGGGCCTGGGACAGGGTCCAAACCGGGGAGCTGTTTTTT
d_gene: -; abundance: many; v_gene: TRBV29-1; j_gene: TRBJ2-7; CDR3aa: CSVGLGSYEQYF; CDR3nt: TGCAGCGTTGGGTTGGGTTCCTACGAGCAGTACTTC
d_gene: -; abundance: -; v_gene: TRBV7-2; j_gene: TRBJ2-7; CDR3aa: CASSLLKYEQYF; CDR3nt: TGTGCCAGCAGCCTACTAAAGTACGAGCAGTACTTC
d_gene: -; abundance: -; v_gene: TRBV4-3; j_gene: TRBJ2-7; CDR3aa: CASSQDQGREKYF; CDR3nt: TGCGCCAGCAGCCAAGATCAAGGTCGAGAGAAGTACTTC
d_gene: TRBD2; abundance: -; v_gene: TRBV24-1; j_gene: TRBJ2-1; CDR3aa: CATSARREGLRNEQFF; CDR3nt: TGTGCCACCAGTGCGCGTCGGGAGGGCCTGAGGAATGAGCAGTTCTTC
d_gene: TRBD1; abundance: many; v_gene: TRBV30; j_gene: TRBJ1-4; CDR3aa: CAWGVTGNGEKLFF; CDR3nt: TGTGCCTGGGGTGTGACAGGGAACGGCGAAAAACTGTTTTTT
d_gene: TRBD2; abundance: -; v_gene: TRBV2; j_gene: TRBJ2-1; CDR3aa: CASSPTSGKLYNEQFF; CDR3nt: TGTGCCAGCAGTCCGACTAGCGGGAAGCTCTACAATGAGCAGTTCTTC
d_gene: -; abundance: -; v_gene: TRBV6-1; j_gene: TRBJ2-7; CDR3aa: CASSEASQGLGYEQYF; CDR3nt: TGTGCCAGCAGTGAAGCGAGTCAGGGGCTCGGCTACGAGCAGTACTTC
d_gene: TRBD2; abundance: many; v_gene: TRBV20-1; j_gene: TRBJ2-7; CDR3aa: CSAPNPPSGGSYEQYF; CDR3nt: TGCAGTGCTCCCAACCCCCCCAGCGGGGGATCCTACGAGCAGTACTTC
d_gene: TRBD2; abundance: many; v_gene: TRBV28; j_gene: TRBJ2-7; CDR3aa: CASSFWTSDHEQYF; CDR3nt: TGTGCCAGCAGTTTCTGGACTAGCGATCACGAGCAGTACTTC
d_gene: -; abundance: many; v_gene: TRBV10-3; j_gene: TRBJ2-5; CDR3aa: CAISEEQQETQYF; CDR3nt: TGTGCCATCAGTGAAGAACAGCAAGAGACCCAGTACTTC
d_gene: -; abundance: many; v_gene: TRBV12-3/TRBV12-4; j_gene: TRBJ1-1; CDR3aa: CASSLKGTEAFF; CDR3nt: TGTGCCAGCAGTTTAAAGGGGACTGAAGCTTTCTTT
d_gene: -; abundance: many; v_gene: TRBV27; j_gene: TRBJ1-2; CDR3aa: CASGFVLPAGGCGYTF; CDR3nt: TGTGCCAGCGGCTTTGTACTACCAGCGGGGGGTTGTGGCTACACCTTC
d_gene: -; abundance: -; v_gene: TRBV18; j_gene: TRBJ1-1; CDR3aa: CAGSVQGGTEAFF; CDR3nt: TGTGCCGGCTCAGTTCAGGGAGGGACTGAAGCTTTCTTT
d_gene: -; abundance: few; v_gene: TRBV27; j_gene: TRBJ1-2; CDR3aa: CASSLSGFSDYGYTF; CDR3nt: TGTGCCAGCAGTTTAAGTGGGTTCTCGGACTATGGCTACACCTTC
d_gene: TRBD2; abundance: many; v_gene: TRBV11-2; j_gene: TRBJ2-5; CDR3aa: CASSLLAGPQETQYF; CDR3nt: TGTGCCAGCAGCTTACTAGCGGGCCCACAAGAGACCCAGTACTTC
d_gene: -; abundance: many; v_gene: TRBV19; j_gene: TRBJ1-1; CDR3aa: CASGEGPRNTEAFF; CDR3nt: TGTGCCAGTGGCGAGGGGCCAAGGAACACTGAAGCTTTCTTT
d_gene: TRBD1; abundance: few; v_gene: TRBV7-9; j_gene: TRBJ1-4; CDR3aa: CASRRQGGNEKLFF; CDR3nt: TGTGCCAGCCGCCGACAGGGGGGGAACGAAAAACTGTTTTTT
d_gene: -; abundance: -; v_gene: TRBV28; j_gene: TRBJ1-1; CDR3aa: CASSPGGGRVNTEAFF; CDR3nt: TGTGCCAGCAGTCCGGGGGGGGGCAGGGTCAACACTGAAGCTTTCTTT
d_gene: -; abundance: -; v_gene: TRBV6-2/TRBV6-3; j_gene: TRBJ1-2; CDR3aa: CASSWSPQRNYGYTF; CDR3nt: TGTGCCAGCAGTTGGAGTCCTCAACGTAACTATGGCTACACCTTC
d_gene: TRBD2; abundance: -; v_gene: TRBV4-2; j_gene: TRBJ2-3; CDR3aa: CASSPQGTSGSIRDTQYF; CDR3nt: TGTGCCAGCAGTCCTCAAGGGACTAGCGGGAGTATAAGAGATACGCAGTATTTT
d_gene: -; abundance: -; v_gene: TRBV3-1; j_gene: TRBJ1-2; CDR3aa: CASSQTAGYTF; CDR3nt: TGTGCCAGCAGCCAGACGGCGGGCTACACCTTC
d_gene: -; abundance: few; v_gene: TRBV5-4; j_gene: TRBJ2-3; CDR3aa: CASSPLMEPPDTQYF; CDR3nt: TGTGCCAGCAGCCCCCTTATGGAGCCCCCAGATACGCAGTATTTT
d_gene: TRBD2; abundance: few; v_gene: TRBV5-1; j_gene: TRBJ2-5; CDR3aa: CASSPGGAPGGQETQYF; CDR3nt: TGCGCCAGCAGCCCGGGGGGAGCGCCGGGGGGTCAAGAGACCCAGTACTTC
d_gene: -; abundance: few; v_gene: TRBV7-8; j_gene: TRBJ2-7; CDR3aa: CASSLSSRDSYEQYF; CDR3nt: TGTGCCAGCAGCCTATCGAGTCGGGACTCCTACGAGCAGTACTTC
d_gene: -; abundance: many; v_gene: TRBV28; j_gene: TRBJ2-7; CDR3aa: CASSFRSGFSYEQYF; CDR3nt: TGTGCCAGCAGTTTCCGGTCGGGATTCTCCTACGAGCAGTACTTC
d_gene: TRBD1; abundance: -; v_gene: TRBV19; j_gene: TRBJ1-1; CDR3aa: CASSIVGTGEAFF; CDR3nt: TGTGCCAGTAGTATCGTCGGGACAGGTGAAGCTTTCTTT
d_gene: -; abundance: -; v_gene: TRBV6-2/TRBV6-3; j_gene: TRBJ2-3; CDR3aa: CASSRTFTDTQYF; CDR3nt: TGTGCCAGCAGCCGGACTTTCACAGATACGCAGTATTTT
d_gene: -; abundance: once; v_gene: TRBV10-3; j_gene: TRBJ1-1; CDR3aa: CAISELGPGTEAFF; CDR3nt: TGTGCCATCAGTGAGTTGGGGCCAGGAACTGAAGCTTTCTTT
d_gene: -; abundance: -; v_gene: TRBV20-1; j_gene: TRBJ2-1; CDR3aa: CSARDASSRFPSYNEQFF; CDR3nt: TGCAGTGCTAGAGACGCCTCTTCTCGATTTCCCTCCTACAATGAGCAGTTCTTC
d_gene: -; abundance: few; v_gene: TRBV7-8; j_gene: TRBJ1-1; CDR3aa: CASSLLDGNTEAFF; CDR3nt: TGTGCCAGCAGCTTATTGGATGGGAACACTGAAGCTTTCTTT
d_gene: -; abundance: many; v_gene: TRBV24-1; j_gene: TRBJ2-1; CDR3aa: CATSENTGGGRNEQFF; CDR3nt: TGTGCCACCAGTGAAAATACAGGGGGCGGGAGGAATGAGCAGTTCTTC
d_gene: -; abundance: many; v_gene: TRBV7-9; j_gene: TRBJ2-5; CDR3aa: CASSVPANTGRTQYF; CDR3nt: TGTGCCAGCAGCGTACCCGCGAACACGGGTCGGACCCAGTACTTC
d_gene: TRBD1; abundance: many; v_gene: TRBV2; j_gene: TRBJ2-2; CDR3aa: CASSARGPRSGELFF; CDR3nt: TGTGCCAGCAGTGCCAGGGGGCCGAGGAGCGGGGAGCTGTTTTTT
d_gene: -; abundance: few; v_gene: TRBV29-1; j_gene: TRBJ2-7; CDR3aa: CSVGGMSGPFDEQYF; CDR3nt: TGCAGCGTTGGGGGGATGAGCGGACCTTTCGACGAGCAGTACTTC
d_gene: -; abundance: many; v_gene: TRBV12-3/TRBV12-4; j_gene: TRBJ2-7; CDR3aa: CASSSGVVSEQYF; CDR3nt: TGTGCCAGCAGTTCCGGAGTTGTAAGCGAGCAGTACTTC
d_gene: -; abundance: few; v_gene: TRBV29-1; j_gene: TRBJ2-2; CDR3aa: CSVGGSWGTGELFF; CDR3nt: TGCAGCGTGGGAGGATCGTGGGGCACCGGGGAGCTGTTTTTT
d_gene: -; abundance: many; v_gene: TRBV7-3; j_gene: TRBJ1-1; CDR3aa: CASSLTGRFGNTEAFF; CDR3nt: TGTGCCAGCAGCTTAACCGGACGTTTCGGGAACACTGAAGCTTTCTTT
d_gene: -; abundance: many; v_gene: TRBV28; j_gene: TRBJ1-5; CDR3aa: CASSLGRGPMNQPQHF; CDR3nt: TGTGCCAGCAGTTTAGGTAGAGGCCCGATGAATCAGCCCCAGCATTTT
d_gene: -; abundance: many; v_gene: TRBV7-9; j_gene: TRBJ2-2; CDR3aa: CASYRGEYTGELFF; CDR3nt: TGTGCCAGCTATCGTGGGGAATACACCGGGGAGCTGTTTTTT
d_gene: TRBD2; abundance: -; v_gene: TRBV6-1; j_gene: TRBJ2-1; CDR3aa: CASSDRDYSYNEQFF; CDR3nt: TGTGCCAGCAGTGACCGGGACTACTCCTACAATGAGCAGTTCTTC
d_gene: TRBD1; abundance: many; v_gene: TRBV5-8; j_gene: TRBJ2-7; CDR3aa: CASSPGGLGTYEQYF; CDR3nt: TGTGCCAGCAGCCCAGGGGGCTTAGGAACCTACGAGCAGTACTTC
d_gene: TRBD2; abundance: -; v_gene: TRBV12-3/TRBV12-4; j_gene: TRBJ2-4; CDR3aa: CASSEPGLAGVKNIQYF; CDR3nt: TGTGCCAGCAGCGAGCCGGGACTAGCGGGGGTCAAAAACATTCAGTACTTC